The clone carrying this T cell receptor beta chain appeared a single time. These data come from a study of blood T cell repertoires in COVID-19. Only in-frame clones appear in the TCRdb table, and some are missing; sequencing was by immunoSEQ multiplex PCR. The sample includes about 350,000 clones, roughly nine tenths seen only once; the top ten take roughly 0.94%. The TCR sequence derives from a woman in her thirties who had recovered from COVID-19. Source material: PBMCs or T cells enriched from blood (not recorded which).

In DNA form, the CDR3 reads TGTGCCAGCAGCGTCCGGGACTCAGACACTGAAGCTTTCTTT. Translation: CASSVRDSDTEAFF. The V and J genes are TRBV9 and TRBJ1-1, with D perhaps TRBD1 (5 bases). The CDR3 totals 14 residues. Between the trimmed V and J ends, which lost 2 bases and 3 bases, there was a span of 11 bases. Germline V CDR1 and CDR2: SGDLS, YYNGEE.